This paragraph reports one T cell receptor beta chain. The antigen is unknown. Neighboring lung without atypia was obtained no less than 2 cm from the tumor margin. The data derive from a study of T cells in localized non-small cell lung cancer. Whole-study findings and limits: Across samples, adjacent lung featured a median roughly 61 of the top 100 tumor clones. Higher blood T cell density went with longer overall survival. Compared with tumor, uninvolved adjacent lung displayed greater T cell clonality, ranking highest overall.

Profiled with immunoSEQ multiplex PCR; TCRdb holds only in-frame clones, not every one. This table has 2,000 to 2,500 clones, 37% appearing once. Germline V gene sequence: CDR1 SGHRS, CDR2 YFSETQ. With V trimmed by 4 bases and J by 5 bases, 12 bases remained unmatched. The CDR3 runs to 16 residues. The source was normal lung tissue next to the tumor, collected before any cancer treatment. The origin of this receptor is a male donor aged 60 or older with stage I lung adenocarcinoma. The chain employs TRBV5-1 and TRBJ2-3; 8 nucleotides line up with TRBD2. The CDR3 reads CASSPDGGAIGDTQYF. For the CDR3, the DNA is TGCGCCAGCAGCCCGGACGGGGGGGCTATTGGAGATACGCAGTATTTT.